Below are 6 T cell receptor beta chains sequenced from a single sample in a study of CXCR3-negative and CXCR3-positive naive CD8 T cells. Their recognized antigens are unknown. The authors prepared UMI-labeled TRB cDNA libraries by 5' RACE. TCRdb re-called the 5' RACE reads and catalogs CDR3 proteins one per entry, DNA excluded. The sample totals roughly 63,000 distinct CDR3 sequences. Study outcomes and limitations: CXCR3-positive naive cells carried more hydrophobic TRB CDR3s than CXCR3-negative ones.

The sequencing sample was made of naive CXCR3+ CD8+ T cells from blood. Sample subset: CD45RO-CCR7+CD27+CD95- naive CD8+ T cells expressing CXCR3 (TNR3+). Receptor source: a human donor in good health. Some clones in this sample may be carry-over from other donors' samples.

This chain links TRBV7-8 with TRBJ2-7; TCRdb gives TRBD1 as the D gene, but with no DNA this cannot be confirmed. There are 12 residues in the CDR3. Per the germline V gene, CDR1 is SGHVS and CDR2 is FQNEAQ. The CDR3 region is CAILGRDYEQYF.

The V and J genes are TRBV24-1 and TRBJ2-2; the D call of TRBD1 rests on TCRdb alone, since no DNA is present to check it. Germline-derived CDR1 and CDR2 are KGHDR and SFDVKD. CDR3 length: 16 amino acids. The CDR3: CATRTPGQGNTGELFF.

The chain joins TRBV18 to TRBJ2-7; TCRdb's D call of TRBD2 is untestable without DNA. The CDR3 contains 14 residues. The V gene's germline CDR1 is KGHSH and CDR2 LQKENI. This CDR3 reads CASSPEADLWGQYF.

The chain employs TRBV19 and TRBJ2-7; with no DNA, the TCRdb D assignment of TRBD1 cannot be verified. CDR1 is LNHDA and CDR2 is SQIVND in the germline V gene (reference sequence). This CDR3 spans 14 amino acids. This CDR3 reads CASSFDRGGYEQYF.

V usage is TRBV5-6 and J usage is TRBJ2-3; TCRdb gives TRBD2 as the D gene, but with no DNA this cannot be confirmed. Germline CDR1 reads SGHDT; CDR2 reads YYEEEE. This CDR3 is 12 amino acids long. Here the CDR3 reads CASSLERDTQYF.

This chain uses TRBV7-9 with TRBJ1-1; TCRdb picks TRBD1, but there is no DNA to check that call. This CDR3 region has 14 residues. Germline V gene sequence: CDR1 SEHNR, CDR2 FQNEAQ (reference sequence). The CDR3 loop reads CASSLQGAGTEAFF.